This TCR beta chain was recorded in a study of blood T cells in healthy people across ages. Germline V CDR1 and CDR2: MNHEY, SVGEGT. V dropped 4 bases and J dropped 4 bases, with 6 bases sitting between them. The CDR3 is 12 residues long. The use of a sample-barcoded 5' primer and a J-beta primer mix characterized a second PCR of 7 to 11 cycles. Every sample produced at least 2.5 million CDR3-containing paired-end reads. TCRdb re-derived calls from the 5' RACE reads in MiXCR, one entry per CDR3 protein. This table has about a million distinct CDR3 sequences, roughly 51% appearing once. The sample consisted of blood. The J gene is TRBJ2-3, the V gene TRBV6-2 or TRBV6-3; no reliable D call. The receptor's source is a woman in her sixties or seventies in good health. The DNA for the CDR3 is TGTGCCAGCAGTTCAAACTCAGATACGCAGTATTTT. Residues: CASSSNSDTQYF.